The clone carrying this T cell receptor beta chain has a count of ten or more. In the original workflow: Nucleated cell number was recorded as an estimate derived from reference gene primer amplification. Clones were sequenced by immunoSEQ multiplex PCR, and TCRdb holds only the in-frame ones, with some missing. That table furnishes V, J and clone size, whereas the DNA furnished D and trimming. The sample carries over 100,000 clones, about 80% recorded once. This sample is part of a study of blood T cell repertoires in COVID-19. Study at large: PBMCs, B-cell-depleted T cells, or T cells provided the cDNA or gDNA that made up the material.

Germline values: CDR1 SGHRS, CDR2 YFSETQ. CDR3 length: 13 residues. The V end was cut by 5 bases, the J end by 1 base, with 9 bases between. This clonotype was obtained from a woman aged 45-65 years with acute or convalescent COVID-19. The chain combines TRBV5-1 with TRBJ1-1; no definite D call. Sequencing was done on a sample of peripheral blood. CDR3 protein: CASRGNQNTEAFF. DNA for the CDR3: TGCGCCAGCAGGGGCAACCAGAACACTGAAGCTTTCTTT. The whole variable domain, remainder taken from reference TRBV5-1 and TRBJ1-1, is KAGVTQTPRYLIKTRGQQVTLSCSPISGHRSVSWYQQTPGQGLQFLFEYFSETQRNKGNFPGRFSGRQFSNSRSEMNVSTLELGDSALYLCASRGNQNTEAFFGQGTRLTVV.